This T cell receptor (beta chain) was sequenced in a study of blood T cell repertoires in COVID-19. Germline-derived CDR1 and CDR2 are SGHRS and YFSETQ. V lost 9 bases and J lost 0; bases outside the gene matches: 4. The CDR3 has 13 amino acids. TCRdb's copy holds only in-frame clones and misses some; the assay was immunoSEQ multiplex PCR. This sample has some 150,000 clones, with around nine tenths found just once. Sample: peripheral blood. The V call is TRBV5-1, the J call TRBJ2-7, with TRBD1 matching 9 bases. This TCR derives from an older man with acute or convalescent COVID-19. CDR3 nucleotide sequence: TGCGCCACCGGGACAGGGTTCTCCTACGAGCAGTACTTC. It codes for CATGTGFSYEQYF.